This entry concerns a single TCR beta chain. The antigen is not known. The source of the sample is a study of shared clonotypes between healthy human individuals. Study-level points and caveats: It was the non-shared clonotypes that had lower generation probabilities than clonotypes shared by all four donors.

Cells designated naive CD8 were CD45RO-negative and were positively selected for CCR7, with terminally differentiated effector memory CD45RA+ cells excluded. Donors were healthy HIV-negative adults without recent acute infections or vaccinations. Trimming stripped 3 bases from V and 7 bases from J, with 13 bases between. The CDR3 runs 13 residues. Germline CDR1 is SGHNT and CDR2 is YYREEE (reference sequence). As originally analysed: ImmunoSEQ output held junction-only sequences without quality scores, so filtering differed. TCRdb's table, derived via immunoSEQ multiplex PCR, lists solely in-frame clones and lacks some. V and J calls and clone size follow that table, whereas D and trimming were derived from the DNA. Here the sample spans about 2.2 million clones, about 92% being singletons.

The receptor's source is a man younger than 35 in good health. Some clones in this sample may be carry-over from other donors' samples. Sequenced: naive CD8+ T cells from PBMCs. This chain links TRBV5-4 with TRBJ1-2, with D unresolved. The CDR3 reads CASSWGETGGYTF. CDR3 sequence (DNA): TGTGCCAGCAGCTGGGGTGAGACGGGTGGCTACACCTTC.